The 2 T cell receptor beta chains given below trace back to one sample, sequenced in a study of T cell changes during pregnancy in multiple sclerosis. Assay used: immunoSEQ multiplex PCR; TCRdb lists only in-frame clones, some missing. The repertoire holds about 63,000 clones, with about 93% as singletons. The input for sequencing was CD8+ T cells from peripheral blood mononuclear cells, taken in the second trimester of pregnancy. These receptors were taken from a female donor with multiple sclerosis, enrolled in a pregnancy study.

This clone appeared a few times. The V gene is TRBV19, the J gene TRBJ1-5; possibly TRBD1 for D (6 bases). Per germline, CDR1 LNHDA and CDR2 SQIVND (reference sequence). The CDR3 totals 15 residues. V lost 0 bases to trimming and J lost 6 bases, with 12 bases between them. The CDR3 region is CASSIETGIGQPQHF. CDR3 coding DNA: TGTGCCAGTAGTATAGAAACAGGGATTGGTCAGCCCCAGCATTTT.

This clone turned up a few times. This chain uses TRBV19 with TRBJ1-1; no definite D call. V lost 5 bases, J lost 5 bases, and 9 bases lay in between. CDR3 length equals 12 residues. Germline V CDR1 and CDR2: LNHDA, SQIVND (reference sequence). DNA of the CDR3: TGTGCCAGTAGTTTGTGGGCGACTGAAGCTTTCTTT. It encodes CASSLWATEAFF.